This entry concerns a single T cell receptor beta chain. This CDR3 has 13 amino acids. CDR1 is SQVTM, CDR2 ANQGSEA, per germline. The authors' processing: Estimates of nucleated cell counts were drawn from the amplification of reference gene primers. Produced via immunoSEQ multiplex PCR; TCRdb's table is partial and in-frame only. V, J and clone size reflect that table, while D and trimming were determined from the DNA. The data hold fewer than 150,000 clones, with about 90% observed a single time. The data were taken from a study of blood T cell repertoires in COVID-19. On the study more broadly: Sites in the United States, Italy and Spain provided acute and convalescent COVID-19 samples. Nucleic acid was either cDNA or gDNA, and it came from T cells, B-cell-depleted T cells, or PBMCs.

The sequencing sample was made of peripheral blood. The chain employs TRBV29-1 and TRBJ2-3; 7 bases agree with TRBD1. The TCR was taken from a man in his 70s who had recovered from COVID-19. CDR3 region: CSVRQGFTDTQYF. DNA for the CDR3: TGCAGTGTACGACAGGGATTTACAGATACGCAGTATTTT.